The 5 T cell receptor beta chains presented below share a single source sample, sequenced in a study of identical twins. One entry per CDR3 protein, called by TCRdb with MiXCR from the 5' RACE reads. This table has under 500,000 distinct CDR3 sequences, roughly an eighth appearing once. This sample was shared with a second study, whose subject was yellow fever vaccine responses in identical twins.

The sample was CD4+ T cells sorted from blood. Source of these receptors: a woman under 30 in good health.

This clonotype was seen more than once but under ten times. CDR3 residues: CASSPRTAGNEQFF. Written as DNA, the CDR3 is TGTGCCAGCAGCCCCCGGACTGCGGGGAATGAGCAGTTCTTC. This chain joins TRBV11-3 and TRBJ2-1; TRBD2 might be the D (6 bases). This CDR3 is 14 amino acids long. V was trimmed by 5 bases and J by 7 bases, leaving 15 bases between them. In germline, CDR1 is SGHNT, CDR2 YENEEA.

This clonotype came up a few times. CDR3 coding DNA: TGCGCCAGCAGCTTCCCGACAGACGCCTACGAGCAGTACTTC. As protein: CASSFPTDAYEQYF. The chain is built from TRBV5-1 and TRBJ2-7; D is possibly TRBD1 (5 bases). With 2 bases removed from V and 2 bases from J, the gap between germline ends came to 11 bases. Germline-derived CDR1 and CDR2 are SGHRS and YFSETQ. The CDR3 is 14 amino acids. The variable domain in full, with the rest retrieved from reference TRBV5-1 and TRBJ2-7, is KAGVTQTPRYLIKTRGQQVTLSCSPISGHRSVSWYQQTPGQGLQFLFEYFSETQRNKGNFPGRFSGRQFSNSRSEMNVSTLELGDSALYLCASSFPTDAYEQYFGPGTRLTVT.

The chain has TRBV29-1 and TRBJ2-2, with D perhaps given as TRBD1 or TRBD2 (5 bases each). Germline V gives CDR1 SQVTM, CDR2 ANQGSEA. CDR3 length equals 14 residues. Trimming stripped 3 bases from V and 6 bases from J, with 14 bases between. The CDR3 loop is CSVEKGLGAGELFF. The CDR3 coding sequence is TGCAGCGTTGAGAAGGGGCTGGGGGCCGGGGAGCTGTTTTTT.

The chain carries TRBV12-3 or TRBV12-4 and TRBJ1-1; possibly TRBD1 for D (5 bases). V dropped 8 bases and J dropped 3 bases, with 13 bases sitting between them. The CDR3 has 13 amino acids. The CDR3 here is CASQGQGYTEAFF. CDR3 nucleotide sequence: TGTGCCAGCCAGGGTCAGGGATACACTGAAGCTTTCTTT.

This clonotype was detected only a few times. V usage is TRBV11-1 and J usage is TRBJ2-3; weak D call: TRBD2 (5 bases). Trimming took 5 bases from V and 0 from J, leaving 18 bases between them. This CDR3 comprises 17 residues. Germline values: CDR1 SGHAT, CDR2 FQDESV (reference sequence). CDR3 sequence: CASSASSSGISTDTQYF. The CDR3 bases are TGTGCCAGCAGCGCCTCCTCATCGGGGATAAGCACAGATACGCAGTATTTT.